This is a list of T cell receptor beta chains from one sample in a study of blood T cell repertoires in COVID-19. Sequenced by immunoSEQ multiplex PCR; TCRdb stores in-frame clones only, minus some. The table includes 250,000 or so clones, over 80% detected once. Sequencing used peripheral blood. These receptors were obtained from a woman between 40 and 50 years old who had recovered from COVID-19. The CDR3 runs from the conserved cysteine through the conserved F or W. A D gene is named only where the DNA matches it firmly. Not all rows give a size; the values are once, few, many and, for expanded clones, a class.

CDR3aa: CASSPRTGDAFF; CDR3nt: TGCGCCAGCAGCCCCAGGACAGGGGATGCTTTCTTT; j_gene: TRBJ1-1; v_gene: TRBV4-1; d_gene: TRBD1; abundance: -
CDR3aa: CASSKGQGNTEAFF; CDR3nt: TGTGCCAGCAGCAAGGGACAGGGGAACACTGAAGCTTTCTTT; j_gene: TRBJ1-1; v_gene: TRBV6-6; d_gene: TRBD1; abundance: -
CDR3aa: CASSPRRGNQPQHF; CDR3nt: TGTGCCAGCTCACCCCGGCGGGGCAATCAGCCCCAGCATTTT; j_gene: TRBJ1-5; v_gene: TRBV18; d_gene: -; abundance: -
CDR3aa: CASSGRTGYEKLFF; CDR3nt: TGTGCCAGCAGCGGGAGGACAGGGTACGAAAAACTGTTTTTT; j_gene: TRBJ1-4; v_gene: TRBV9; d_gene: TRBD1; abundance: -
CDR3aa: CASSLGRGSNQPQHF; CDR3nt: TGTGCCAGCAGCTTAGGAAGGGGCTCAAATCAGCCCCAGCATTTT; j_gene: TRBJ1-5; v_gene: TRBV11-2; d_gene: -; abundance: -
CDR3aa: CASSVVSGGVKGSQYF; CDR3nt: TGTGCCAGCAGCGTAGTTAGCGGGGGGGTTAAAGGATCGCAGTATTTT; j_gene: TRBJ2-3; v_gene: TRBV9; d_gene: TRBD2; abundance: once
CDR3aa: CASSRDRVRGTGELFF; CDR3nt: TGTGCCAGCAGCCGTGACAGGGTTAGAGGCACCGGGGAGCTGTTTTTT; j_gene: TRBJ2-2; v_gene: TRBV7-2; d_gene: TRBD1; abundance: -
CDR3aa: CASSLGSGYTDTQYF; CDR3nt: TGCGCCAGCAGCTTGGGGTCGGGGTACACAGATACGCAGTATTTT; j_gene: TRBJ2-3; v_gene: TRBV5-1; d_gene: -; abundance: -
CDR3aa: CSVVYRGREQYF; CDR3nt: TGCAGCGTGGTTTACAGGGGGCGGGAGCAGTACTTC; j_gene: TRBJ2-7; v_gene: TRBV29-1; d_gene: TRBD1; abundance: -
CDR3aa: CASSPAGAPSSYEQYF; CDR3nt: TGTGCCAGCAGTCCGGCGGGGGCCCCTAGCTCCTACGAGCAGTACTTC; j_gene: TRBJ2-7; v_gene: TRBV27; d_gene: -; abundance: once
CDR3aa: CASSHRHRGNYGYTF; CDR3nt: TGTGCCAGCAGCCATCGTCACAGGGGAAACTATGGCTACACCTTC; j_gene: TRBJ1-2; v_gene: TRBV5-6; d_gene: TRBD1; abundance: -
CDR3aa: CASSQDNRAGELFF; CDR3nt: TGCGCCAGCAGCCAAGATAACAGGGCCGGGGAGCTGTTTTTT; j_gene: TRBJ2-2; v_gene: TRBV4-3; d_gene: -; abundance: -
CDR3aa: CASSSLNQPQHF; CDR3nt: TGTGCCAGCAGCTCCCTCAATCAGCCCCAGCATTTT; j_gene: TRBJ1-5; v_gene: TRBV28; d_gene: -; abundance: -
CDR3aa: CASRTGTGVYQETQYF; CDR3nt: TGTGCCAGCAGAACCGGGACAGGGGTGTACCAAGAGACCCAGTACTTC; j_gene: TRBJ2-5; v_gene: TRBV2; d_gene: TRBD1; abundance: -
CDR3aa: CASSSVFSGGRGETQYF; CDR3nt: TGTGCCAGCAGCTCTGTATTTAGCGGGGGAAGGGGGGAGACCCAGTACTTC; j_gene: TRBJ2-5; v_gene: TRBV5-6; d_gene: TRBD2; abundance: -
CDR3aa: CASSFGQSEAFF; CDR3nt: TGTGCCAGCAGTTTTGGACAAAGTGAAGCTTTCTTT; j_gene: TRBJ1-1; v_gene: TRBV12-3/TRBV12-4; d_gene: -; abundance: -
CDR3aa: CASSYYSNQPQHF; CDR3nt: TGCGCCAGCAGCTATTATAGCAATCAGCCCCAGCATTTT; j_gene: TRBJ1-5; v_gene: TRBV5-1; d_gene: -; abundance: -
CDR3aa: CASSYSRSALGYTF; CDR3nt: TGTGCCAGCAGTTACTCGAGGTCAGCCCTTGGCTACACCTTC; j_gene: TRBJ1-2; v_gene: TRBV6-2/TRBV6-3; d_gene: -; abundance: -
CDR3aa: CASRHLAGGETQYF; CDR3nt: TGTGCCAGCAGGCACCTAGCGGGGGGAGAGACCCAGTACTTC; j_gene: TRBJ2-5; v_gene: TRBV3-1/TRBV3-2; d_gene: TRBD2; abundance: once
CDR3aa: CAWSESPGPGYSPLHF; CDR3nt: TGTGCCTGGAGTGAGAGCCCGGGTCCGGGTTATTCACCCCTCCACTTT; j_gene: TRBJ1-6; v_gene: TRBV30; d_gene: -; abundance: once
CDR3aa: CASTPRLALLSEQFF; CDR3nt: TGTGCCAGTACCCCCCGACTAGCCTTACTCAGTGAGCAGTTCTTC; j_gene: TRBJ2-1; v_gene: TRBV19; d_gene: TRBD2; abundance: -
CDR3aa: CATSRNRDRMSYGYTF; CDR3nt: TGTGCCACCAGCAGAAACCGGGACAGGATGTCCTATGGCTACACCTTC; j_gene: TRBJ1-2; v_gene: TRBV15; d_gene: TRBD1; abundance: -
CDR3aa: CASSLRPSGANVLTF; CDR3nt: TGTGCCAGCAGCCTTCGTCCCTCTGGGGCCAACGTCCTGACTTTC; j_gene: TRBJ2-6; v_gene: TRBV5-6; d_gene: -; abundance: -
CDR3aa: CASSIVLEENYGYTF; CDR3nt: TGTGCCAGTAGTATAGTTCTGGAGGAAAACTATGGCTACACCTTC; j_gene: TRBJ1-2; v_gene: TRBV19; d_gene: -; abundance: -
CDR3aa: CASSVDRGQGDTQYF; CDR3nt: TGTGCCAGCAGCGTCGACAGGGGGCAAGGAGATACGCAGTATTTT; j_gene: TRBJ2-3; v_gene: TRBV5-4; d_gene: TRBD1; abundance: once
CDR3aa: CASSESTQEGPGEKLFF; CDR3nt: TGCGCCAGCAGTGAGTCGACTCAGGAGGGGCCAGGCGAAAAACTGTTTTTT; j_gene: TRBJ1-4; v_gene: TRBV10-2; d_gene: -; abundance: -
CDR3aa: CASSLQGMGQPQHF; CDR3nt: TGCGCCAGCAGCTTGCAGGGGATGGGGCAGCCCCAGCATTTT; j_gene: TRBJ1-5; v_gene: TRBV5-1; d_gene: -; abundance: -
CDR3aa: CASSKQVNTEAFF; CDR3nt: TGTGCCAGCAGCAAACAGGTGAACACTGAAGCTTTCTTT; j_gene: TRBJ1-1; v_gene: TRBV12-3/TRBV12-4; d_gene: -; abundance: -
CDR3aa: CATLPNRYRTEAFF; CDR3nt: TGTGCCACCCTACCGAACAGGTATCGGACTGAAGCTTTCTTT; j_gene: TRBJ1-1; v_gene: TRBV6-5; d_gene: -; abundance: few
CDR3aa: CASSYSRHPGVDTQYF; CDR3nt: TGTGCCAGCAGTTACTCGAGGCACCCCGGTGTAGATACGCAGTATTTT; j_gene: TRBJ2-3; v_gene: TRBV6-5; d_gene: -; abundance: -
CDR3aa: CASSYSSAGETEAFF; CDR3nt: TGTGCCAGCAGTTACTCGTCGGCAGGGGAAACTGAAGCTTTCTTT; j_gene: TRBJ1-1; v_gene: TRBV6-5; d_gene: -; abundance: -
CDR3aa: CASSPRVAGGQGEQFF; CDR3nt: TGTGCCAGCAGTCCCCGGGTAGCGGGGGGGCAGGGTGAGCAGTTCTTC; j_gene: TRBJ2-1; v_gene: TRBV27; d_gene: TRBD2; abundance: -
CDR3aa: CASSIDREGEPNEKLFF; CDR3nt: TGTGCCAGTAGTATAGATCGAGAGGGGGAGCCTAATGAAAAACTGTTTTTT; j_gene: TRBJ1-4; v_gene: TRBV19; d_gene: -; abundance: -
CDR3aa: CASSVAGGPLETQYF; CDR3nt: TGTGCCAGCAGCGTAGCGGGGGGGCCCCTAGAGACCCAGTACTTC; j_gene: TRBJ2-5; v_gene: TRBV9; d_gene: TRBD2; abundance: once